The 29 T cell receptor beta chains below come from one sample, sequenced in a study of cytomegalovirus exposure and HLA in healthy donors. The PCR ran on 60 Vbeta and 13 Jbeta primers. Sequencing was performed with immunoSEQ multiplex PCR; in TCRdb, only in-frame clones are kept and a portion is missing. Found here are about 150,000 clones, approximately 80% of them singletons; the top ten hold 6.5% to 7.5%. The sequencing input was PBMCs. The receptors originated from a woman aged 45-65 years in good health and CMV-seropositive.

The genes are TRBV7-8 and TRBJ2-2; D remains unclear. Germline lookup yields CDR1 SGHVS and CDR2 FQNEAQ. V gave up 5 bases and J gave up 9 bases, with 10 bases separating them. The CDR3 is 12 residues long. The CDR3 DNA follows: TGTGCCAGCAGCCTAAAGTTTCGGGAGCTGTTTTTT. This codes for CASSLKFRELFF. Full variable domain (rest looked up from reference TRBV7-8 and TRBJ2-2): GAGVSQSPRYKVAKRGQDVALRCDPISGHVSLFWYQQALGQGPEFLTYFQNEAQLDKSGLPSDRFFAERPEGSVSTLKIQRTQQEDSAVYLCASSLKFRELFFGEGSRLTVL.

This clone was counted between two and nine times. CDR3 loop: CASSVAGTHSPLHF. The CDR3 region has the DNA TGTGCCAGCAGCGTAGCTGGGACACATTCACCCCTCCACTTT. The rearrangement joins TRBV9 to TRBJ1-6; possibly TRBD1 for D (6 bases). V lost 0 bases to trimming and J lost 8 bases, with 9 bases between them. This CDR3 is 14 amino acids long. CDR1 is SGDLS and CDR2 is YYNGEE in the germline V gene.

The rearrangement joins TRBV19 to TRBJ1-5; 8 bases are shared with TRBD1. CDR3 length: 15 residues. In germline, CDR1 is LNHDA, CDR2 SQIVND (reference sequence). The V gene end was trimmed by 2 bases and the J gene end by 3 bases; junction bases not matched to a gene: 3. For the CDR3, the DNA is TGTGCCAGTAGTATACAGGGGGCGTACAATCAGCCCCAGCATTTT. Encoded protein: CASSIQGAYNQPQHF.

The CDR3 protein is CASSLLGARNEQFF. CDR3 DNA sequence: TGTGCCAGCAGCTTACTGGGGGCGCGCAATGAGCAGTTCTTC. The rearrangement joins TRBV11-2 to TRBJ2-1, with D perhaps TRBD1 (6 bases). This CDR3 is built from 14 residues. V shed 2 bases and J shed 6 bases, with 11 bases lying between them. The germline V gene has CDR1 SGHAT and CDR2 FQNNGV.

The chain is built from TRBV9 and TRBJ2-7; TRBD1 matches at 7 bases. In germline, CDR1 is SGDLS, CDR2 YYNGEE. CDR3 length: 15 residues. J was trimmed by 3 bases and V by 2 bases; bases with no gene match: 8. Here the CDR3 DNA reads TGTGCCAGCAGCGTTCACCCGGGACAGCTCTACGAGCAGTACTTC. Its protein product is CASSVHPGQLYEQYF.

The chain couples TRBV10-3 to TRBJ2-6; 8 nucleotides align to TRBD1. Germline CDR1 and CDR2: ENHRY and SYGVKD. The CDR3 runs 19 residues. Trimming removed 3 bases from V and 0 bases from J; junction bases left unmatched: 10. This chain's CDR3 is CAISDLRQGAFSGANVLTF. CDR3 sequence (DNA): TGTGCCATCAGTGATCTCCGCCAGGGGGCCTTCTCTGGGGCCAACGTCCTGACTTTC.

J is TRBJ1-1 and V is TRBV5-6; a possible D gene is TRBD1 (5 bases). The V gene's germline CDR1 is SGHDT and CDR2 YYEEEE. This CDR3 has 14 amino acids. V shed 3 bases and J shed 3 bases, with 12 bases lying between them. The CDR3 DNA reads as TGTGCCAGCAGCTCACCCGCAGGGTACACTGAAGCTTTCTTT. Protein sequence: CASSSPAGYTEAFF.

The V call is TRBV14, the J call TRBJ2-1; a weak D match, TRBD1 (5 bases). Germline V gene data show CDR1 as SGHDN and CDR2 as FVKESK. The CDR3 covers 14 residues. V was trimmed by 5 bases and J by 4 bases, leaving 12 bases between them. CDR3 sequence reads: CASSGWGRYNEQFF. CDR3 sequence (DNA): TGTGCCAGCAGCGGATGGGGCCGATACAATGAGCAGTTCTTC. The full variable domain, rest sourced from reference TRBV14 and TRBJ2-1, is EAGVTQFPSHSVIEKGQTVTLRCDPISGHDNLYWYRRVMGKEIKFLLHFVKESKQDESGMPNNRFLAERTGGTYSTLKVQPAELEDSGVYFCASSGWGRYNEQFFGPGTRLTVL.

This clone occurred a few times. The gene calls are TRBV19 and TRBJ2-7; D possibly corresponds to TRBD1 (7 bases). The CDR3 has 13 amino acids. Germline values: CDR1 LNHDA, CDR2 SQIVND (reference sequence). V was clipped by 4 bases and J by 3 bases, with 10 bases between them. The CDR3 loop is CASSSQGGYEQYF. CDR3 in DNA: TGTGCCAGTAGTAGCCAGGGGGGCTACGAGCAGTACTTC.

This clone appeared a few times. This chain links TRBV6-6 with TRBJ2-3, with D perhaps matching TRBD2 (6 bases). This CDR3 contains 15 residues. V was clipped by 5 bases and J by 3 bases, with 15 bases between them. Germline V gene data show CDR1 as MNHNY and CDR2 as SVGAGI (reference sequence). The chain's CDR3 is CASSPTDGGTDTQYF. For the CDR3, the DNA is TGTGCCAGCAGTCCGACGGATGGGGGGACAGATACGCAGTATTTT.

The rearrangement joins TRBV6-6 to TRBJ2-3, with a possible D match to TRBD1 (6 bases). CDR1 and CDR2 (germline): MNHNY, SVGAGI (reference sequence). CDR3 length equals 16 residues. Trimming pared 6 bases from V and 2 bases from J, leaving 18 bases between. DNA of the CDR3: TGTGCCAGCAGACAGATACGGGACATATACACAGATACGCAGTATTTT. Translated, it gives CASRQIRDIYTDTQYF.

The chain joins TRBV19 to TRBJ2-3, with D unresolved. The CDR3 loop spans 13 amino acids. V was shortened by 6 bases and J by 1 base, with 8 bases between the two germline ends. Germline V lookup: CDR1 LNHDA, CDR2 SQIVND (reference sequence). The CDR3 bases are TGTGCCAGTAGAACAGCAGGCACAGATACGCAGTATTTT. The encoded protein is CASRTAGTDTQYF.

The CDR3 DNA follows: TGCGCCAGCAGCGGGGGCACCAGCTCTGGGGCCAACGTCCTGACTTTC. As protein: CASSGGTSSGANVLTF. This sequence joins TRBV4-1 and TRBJ2-6; maybe TRBD1 (6 bases). The CDR3 spans 16 residues. Germline loops: CDR1 MGHRA, CDR2 YSYEKL. V dropped 5 bases and J dropped 0 bases, with 11 bases sitting between them.

The chain employs TRBV5-1 and TRBJ2-3; no reliable D call. The germline V gene encodes CDR1 SGHRS and CDR2 YFSETQ. CDR3 length: 12 residues. Between the trimmed V and J ends, which lost 2 bases and 6 bases, there was a span of 7 bases. In nucleotides, the CDR3 is TGCGCCAGCAGCTTTAGCCGGGATACGCAGTATTTT. Its protein product is CASSFSRDTQYF. Together with reference TRBV5-1 and TRBJ2-3, the CDR3 gives the full variable domain: KAGVTQTPRYLIKTRGQQVTLSCSPISGHRSVSWYQQTPGQGLQFLFEYFSETQRNKGNFPGRFSGRQFSNSRSEMNVSTLELGDSALYLCASSFSRDTQYFGPGTRLTVL.

This chain uses TRBV29-1 with TRBJ2-3, with D possibly TRBD2 on 6 matching bases. The CDR3 sequence is 12 residues long. Per germline, CDR1 SQVTM and CDR2 ANQGSEA. The V gene lost 7 bases and the J gene lost 3 bases, with 11 bases spanning the gap. The CDR3 DNA sequence: TGCAGCGGGAGGGTGGGAACAGATACGCAGTATTTT. Its translation is CSGRVGTDTQYF.

This clone appeared once. The chain is built from TRBV7-8 and TRBJ1-1, with D possibly being TRBD1 (5 bases). The CDR3 extends over 12 amino acids. The germline V and J ends were trimmed by 2 bases and 8 bases, with 9 bases remaining between them. Germline values: CDR1 SGHVS, CDR2 FQNEAQ. As DNA, the CDR3 is TGTGCCAGCAGCTTATTTACAGGCGAAGCTTTCTTT. Translation gives CASSLFTGEAFF.

The chain combines TRBV14 with TRBJ2-2, with TRBD1 matching 7 bases. CDR3 length equals 19 residues. Germline values: CDR1 SGHDN, CDR2 FVKESK. V shed 4 bases, J shed 3 bases, and the junction held 17 bases outside the gene matches. The CDR3 protein is CASSLRARQGRFYTGELFF. DNA for the CDR3: TGTGCCAGCAGCCTGAGAGCAAGACAGGGTAGATTTTACACCGGGGAGCTGTTTTTT.

This chain joins TRBV30 and TRBJ2-3; D is unresolved. This CDR3 region has 12 residues. CDR1 GTSNPN and CDR2 SVGIG come from the germline V gene (reference sequence). Trimming removed 4 bases from V and 4 bases from J, with 9 bases in between. CDR3 in amino acids: CAWMEKPDTQYF. CDR3 nucleotides: TGTGCCTGGATGGAGAAGCCAGATACGCAGTATTTT.

The rearrangement links TRBV7-3 to TRBJ2-3, with TRBD2 matching 11 bases. This CDR3 region has 18 residues. Unmatched junction bases numbered 12, after V lost 5 bases and J lost 2 bases. Germline V gene data show CDR1 as SGHTA and CDR2 as FQGTGA. In DNA, the CDR3 is TGTGCCAGCAGCCCCCTCCCCGGGACTAGCGGTTCCACAGATACGCAGTATTTT. It translates to CASSPLPGTSGSTDTQYF.

As to this clone: This sample includes further DNA sequences coding for the same CDR3. The chain recombines TRBV9 with TRBJ2-5; D call uncertain. The length of the CDR3 is 12 residues. CDR1 is SGDLS, CDR2 YYNGEE, per germline. Trimming took off 3 bases at V and 0 bases at J, with 3 bases between the two ends. Written as DNA, the CDR3 is TGTGCCAGCAGCGCCAACCAAGAGACCCAGTACTTC. It codes for CASSANQETQYF. The variable domain in full, completed from reference TRBV9 and TRBJ2-5, reads DSGVTQTPKHLITATGQRVTLRCSPRSGDLSVYWYQQSLDQGLQFLIQYYNGEERAKGNILERFSAQQFPDLHSELNLSSLELGDSALYFCASSANQETQYFGPGTRLLVL.

This rearrangement joins TRBV4-1 to TRBJ2-7; 7 bases are shared with TRBD1. CDR3 size: 13 residues. Germline CDR1 reads MGHRA; CDR2 reads YSYEKL. V dropped 4 bases and J dropped 1; count of bases not matched to a gene: 1. The CDR3 DNA is TGCGCCAGCAGCCTCAGGGGGTCCTACGAGCAGTACTTC. Translated, it gives CASSLRGSYEQYF.

Only a few counts were recorded for this clone. This rearrangement joins TRBV19 to TRBJ1-6, with D hard to call. This CDR3 is 14 amino acids long. V was trimmed by 5 bases and J by 10 bases, leaving 15 bases between them. Germline V lookup: CDR1 LNHDA, CDR2 SQIVND (reference sequence). The CDR3 DNA follows: TGTGCCAGTAGTTCCCGAAACAGCAACTCACCCCTCCACTTT. Translation gives CASSSRNSNSPLHF.

The gene calls are TRBV6-5 and TRBJ1-4; 7 bases line up with TRBD1. Per germline, CDR1 MNHEY and CDR2 SVGAGI. This CDR3 region has 15 residues. The junction had 5 bases not matched to a gene; V was cut back by 6 bases and J by 1 base. The CDR3 sequence: CASRPGTVTNEKLFF. For the CDR3, the DNA is TGTGCCAGCAGGCCCGGGACAGTAACTAATGAAAAACTGTTTTTT.

V usage is TRBV9 and J usage is TRBJ2-1; D possibly corresponds to TRBD1 (6 bases). Germline lookup yields CDR1 SGDLS and CDR2 YYNGEE. The CDR3 is 14 amino acids. Trimming left V 0 bases short and J 6 bases short, with 10 bases between. CDR3 DNA: TGTGCCAGCAGCGTAGTGTCAGGGGTCAATGAGCAGTTCTTC. Amino acids: CASSVVSGVNEQFF.

The chain employs TRBV19 and TRBJ1-5, with D uncertain. V gave up 1 base and J gave up 3 bases, with 10 bases separating them. The CDR3 covers 15 residues. CDR1 and CDR2 (germline): LNHDA, SQIVND (reference sequence). CDR3 residues: CASSIAQPNNQPQHF. The DNA for the CDR3 is TGTGCCAGTAGTATAGCACAGCCTAACAATCAGCCCCAGCATTTT.

The chain is built from TRBV6-6 and TRBJ2-3; no firm D call. Germline CDR1 MNHNY, CDR2 SVGAGI (reference sequence). With 5 bases removed from V and 10 bases from J, the gap between germline ends came to 13 bases. This CDR3 has 12 amino acids. The CDR3 loop reads CASSPALQAQYF. As DNA, the CDR3 is TGTGCCAGCAGTCCCGCCTTGCAGGCGCAGTATTTT.

The J gene is TRBJ2-1, the V gene TRBV4-3, with TRBD1 identical over 8 bases. Germline V gives CDR1 LGHNA, CDR2 YSLEER. J gave up 4 bases and V 1 base, and 3 bases lay outside the gene matches. There are 15 residues in the CDR3. The CDR3 DNA follows: TGCGCCAGCAGCCAAGGGGACAGGCGGTACAATGAGCAGTTCTTC. Translating gives CASSQGDRRYNEQFF.

The chain recombines TRBV4-1 with TRBJ1-2; D unclear. Germline loops: CDR1 MGHRA, CDR2 YSYEKL. V lost 0 bases, J lost 8 bases, and 19 bases lay in between. The CDR3 runs 16 residues. CDR3 region: CASSQDFLSGRGGYTF. For the CDR3, the DNA is TGCGCCAGCAGCCAAGATTTCCTTTCGGGAAGAGGCGGCTACACCTTC.

The chain uses TRBV18 and TRBJ1-1; 8 bases align to TRBD1. This CDR3 spans 14 amino acids. The V gene's germline CDR1 is KGHSH and CDR2 LQKENI. The trim removed 6 bases at V and 3 bases at J, leaving 6 bases unmatched. The CDR3 region has the DNA TGTGCCAGCTCGGACAGGGTAGGGGACACTGAAGCTTTCTTT. Translation: CASSDRVGDTEAFF.